The clone carrying this TCR beta chain appeared a single time. This sample is drawn from a study of blood T cell repertoires in COVID-19. Background on the study: The cDNA or gDNA used as material had been derived from T cells, B-cell-depleted T cells, or PBMCs.

Original processing notes: Estimates of nucleated cell counts were drawn from the amplification of reference gene primers. Data came from immunoSEQ multiplex PCR; TCRdb stores just in-frame clones and leaves some out. V and J calls and clone size are given by that table; D and trimming were obtained from the DNA. Of under 500,000 clones in the sample, roughly 85% are singletons; the top ten hold about 2.1%. The sequenced sample was PBMCs or T cells enriched from blood (not recorded which). The sequence was obtained from a woman under 30 with acute COVID-19.

Written as DNA, the CDR3 is TGCGCCAGCAGTCTCAGGGGGCAGGTCACTGAAGCTTTCTTT. Translating it yields CASSLRGQVTEAFF. The chain combines TRBV4-3 with TRBJ1-1, with 8 bases aligning to TRBD1. CDR1 is LGHNA and CDR2 is YSLEER in the germline V gene. Trimming took 6 bases from V and 4 from J; bases not matched to a gene: 7. The length of the CDR3 is 14 residues.